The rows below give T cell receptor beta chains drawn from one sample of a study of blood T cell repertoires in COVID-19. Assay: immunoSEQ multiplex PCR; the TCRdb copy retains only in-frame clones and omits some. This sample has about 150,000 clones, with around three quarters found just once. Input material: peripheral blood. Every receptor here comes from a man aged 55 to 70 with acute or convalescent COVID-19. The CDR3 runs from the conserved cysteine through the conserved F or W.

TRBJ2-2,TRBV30,CASGLAGVSTGELFF
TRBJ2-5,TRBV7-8,CASSLGFAETQYF
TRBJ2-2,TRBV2,CASSAGTGTGELFF
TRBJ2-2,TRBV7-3,CASSFLPAAGTGELFF
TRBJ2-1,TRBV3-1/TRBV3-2,CASSQDTSGRANEQFF
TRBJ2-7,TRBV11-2,CASSLDSGGYEQYF
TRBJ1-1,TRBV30,CAWNPQGGTFF
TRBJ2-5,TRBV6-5,CASSPFEALQETQYF
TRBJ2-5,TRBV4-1,CASEGGVGETQYF
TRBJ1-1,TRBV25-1,CASSDPGRGDTEAFF
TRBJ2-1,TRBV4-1,CASSQDDLGLADYNEQFF
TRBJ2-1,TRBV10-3,CAISLGAGVRYEQFF
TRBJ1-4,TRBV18,CASSARQGRNEKLFF